In its sample, the clone carrying this T cell receptor (beta chain) was seen many times. TCRdb passed the RACE reads through MiXCR, listing each CDR3 protein once. The data show tens of thousands of distinct CDR3 sequences, approximately 13% seen once. This sample was included in a study of human T cells and chemical hapten exposure. CDR3 length equals 13 residues. V gave up 6 bases and J gave up 11 bases, with 16 bases separating them. The germline V gene has CDR1 SNHLY and CDR2 FYNNEI. Time point denoted: patch test 3, about 24 weeks after DPC sensitization. Treatment reported: therapeutic diphenylcyclopropenone sensitization with weekly scalp DPC.

The sequencing here drew on whole blood, taken in connection with sensitization to the hapten diphenylcyclopropenone (DPC). The source is a man aged 30 to 45 with alopecia areata. Some clones in this sample may be carry-over from other donors' samples. V usage is TRBV2 and J usage is TRBJ1-4, with D possibly matching TRBD1 (5 bases). The CDR3 reads CASRRDEPEKLFF. The DNA for the CDR3 is TGTGCCAGCAGGCGGGACGAACCTGAGAAACTGTTTTTT. Combining the CDR3 with reference TRBV2 and TRBJ1-4 gives the whole variable domain EPEVTQTPSHQVTQMGQEVILRCVPISNHLYFYWYRQILGQKVEFLVSFYNNEISEKSEIFDDQFSVERPDGSNFTLKIRSTKLEDSAMYFCASRRDEPEKLFFGSGTQLSVL.